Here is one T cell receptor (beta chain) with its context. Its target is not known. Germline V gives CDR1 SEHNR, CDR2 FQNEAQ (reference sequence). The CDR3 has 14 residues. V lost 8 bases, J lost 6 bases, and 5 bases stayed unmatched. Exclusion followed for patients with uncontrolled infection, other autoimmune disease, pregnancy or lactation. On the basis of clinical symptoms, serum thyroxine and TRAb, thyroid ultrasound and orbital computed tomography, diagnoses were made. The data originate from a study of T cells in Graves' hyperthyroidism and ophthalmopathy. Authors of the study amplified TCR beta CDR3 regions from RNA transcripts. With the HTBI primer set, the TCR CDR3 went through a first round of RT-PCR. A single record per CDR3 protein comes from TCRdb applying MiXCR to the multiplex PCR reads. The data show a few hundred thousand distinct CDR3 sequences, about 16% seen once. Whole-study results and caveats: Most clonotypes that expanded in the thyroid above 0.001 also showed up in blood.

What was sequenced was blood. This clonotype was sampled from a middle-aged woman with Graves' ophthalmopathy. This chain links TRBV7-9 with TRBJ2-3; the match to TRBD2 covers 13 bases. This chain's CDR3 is CASGLAGAQDTQYF. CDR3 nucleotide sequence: TGTGCCAGCGGACTAGCGGGAGCCCAGGATACGCAGTATTTT.